This is a list of T cell receptor beta chains from one sample in a study of T cell responses to AZD1222 COVID-19 vaccine. Method: immunoSEQ multiplex PCR; TCRdb's copy keeps in-frame clones and lacks some. The sample has about 140,000 clones; roughly 85% are singletons. Material: peripheral blood, obtained 28 days after the second dose of the MenACWY control vaccine. These receptors were taken from an adult who received the MenACWY meningococcal vaccine as a control. Each CDR3 is given with its conserved first and last residue. Fields, in order: CDR3 protein, CDR3 DNA, D gene, J gene, V gene, clone size. D genes are given only for firm matches. Clone size appears in some rows only: once, few, many, or a class for an expanded clone.

CDR3 protein: CADRQGSSYNEQFF
CDR3 DNA: TGTGCAGATCGCCAGGGGAGCTCCTACAATGAGCAGTTCTTC
D gene: NA
J gene: TRBJ2-1
V gene: TRBV12-2
clone size: few

CDR3 protein: CASSLNSLANEQFF
CDR3 DNA: TGCGCCAGCAGCCTAAACAGTCTAGCAAATGAGCAGTTCTTC
D gene: NA
J gene: TRBJ2-1
V gene: TRBV5-1
clone size: few

CDR3 protein: CASSQVSGIEAFF
CDR3 DNA: TGTGCCAGCAGCCAAGTTTCGGGTATTGAAGCTTTCTTT
D gene: NA
J gene: TRBJ1-1
V gene: TRBV3-1/TRBV3-2
clone size: few

CDR3 protein: CASSLDSISANYGYTF
CDR3 DNA: TGCGCCAGCAGCTTGGACTCTATATCCGCTAACTATGGCTACACCTTC
D gene: NA
J gene: TRBJ1-2
V gene: TRBV5-1
clone size: NA

CDR3 protein: CASKAQGNSYNEQFF
CDR3 DNA: TGTGCCAGCAAGGCACAGGGAAACTCCTACAATGAGCAGTTCTTC
D gene: NA
J gene: TRBJ2-1
V gene: TRBV6-5
clone size: NA

CDR3 protein: CASRLTNFNYGYTF
CDR3 DNA: TGCGCCAGCAGGTTGACCAATTTCAACTATGGCTACACCTTC
D gene: NA
J gene: TRBJ1-2
V gene: TRBV5-1
clone size: NA

CDR3 protein: CATREGAGGLLYGYTF
CDR3 DNA: TGCGCCACCCGTGAAGGGGCTGGGGGCCTCCTTTATGGCTACACCTTC
D gene: NA
J gene: TRBJ1-2
V gene: TRBV5-1
clone size: NA

CDR3 protein: CASSTLGQGFGEQFF
CDR3 DNA: TGTGCCAGCAGCACCTTGGGACAGGGGTTTGGTGAGCAGTTCTTC
D gene: TRBD1
J gene: TRBJ2-1
V gene: TRBV7-2
clone size: NA

CDR3 protein: CASSIEGTGLYNEQFF
CDR3 DNA: TGTGCCAGTAGTATAGAAGGGACAGGGCTCTACAATGAGCAGTTCTTC
D gene: TRBD1
J gene: TRBJ2-1
V gene: TRBV19
clone size: NA

CDR3 protein: CATSDFGVPEQYF
CDR3 DNA: TGTGCCACCAGTGATTTTGGGGTCCCCGAGCAGTACTTC
D gene: NA
J gene: TRBJ2-7
V gene: TRBV24-1
clone size: NA

CDR3 protein: CAISAGLGPGELFF
CDR3 DNA: TGTGCCATCAGTGCCGGGCTAGGGCCCGGGGAGCTGTTTTTT
D gene: NA
J gene: TRBJ2-2
V gene: TRBV10-3
clone size: NA

CDR3 protein: CASSLPGDSGNTIYF
CDR3 DNA: TGTGCCAGCAGTTTACCGGGGGATTCTGGAAACACCATATATTTT
D gene: NA
J gene: TRBJ1-3
V gene: TRBV28
clone size: NA

CDR3 protein: CASSYWGQTGPDTQYF
CDR3 DNA: TGTGCCAGCAGTTACTGGGGCCAAACAGGGCCAGATACGCAGTATTTT
D gene: NA
J gene: TRBJ2-3
V gene: TRBV6-5
clone size: few

CDR3 protein: CASTTSWGTDSPLHF
CDR3 DNA: TGTGCCAGTACCACCTCATGGGGGACGGATTCACCCCTCCACTTT
D gene: NA
J gene: TRBJ1-6
V gene: TRBV19
clone size: NA

CDR3 protein: CASSSLTTSGREETQYF
CDR3 DNA: TGTGCCAGCAGCTCACTCACTACTAGCGGGAGGGAGGAGACCCAGTACTTC
D gene: TRBD2
J gene: TRBJ2-5
V gene: TRBV11-2
clone size: NA

CDR3 protein: CASSLVGGVGYTF
CDR3 DNA: TGTGCCAGCAGCTTAGTCGGGGGGGTTGGCTACACCTTC
D gene: NA
J gene: TRBJ1-2
V gene: TRBV7-2
clone size: NA

CDR3 protein: CASSWTGGNYGYTF
CDR3 DNA: TGCGCCAGCAGCTGGACAGGGGGCAACTATGGCTACACCTTC
D gene: TRBD1
J gene: TRBJ1-2
V gene: TRBV5-1
clone size: NA

CDR3 protein: CASRGAGLGDTQYF
CDR3 DNA: TGTGCCAGCAGGGGGGCCGGATTAGGAGATACGCAGTATTTT
D gene: NA
J gene: TRBJ2-3
V gene: TRBV5-8
clone size: few

CDR3 protein: CASSQRSYNSPLHF
CDR3 DNA: TGTGCCAGCAGCCAACGGTCCTATAATTCACCCCTCCACTTT
D gene: NA
J gene: TRBJ1-6
V gene: TRBV3-1/TRBV3-2
clone size: NA

CDR3 protein: CASSSTQEYNEQFF
CDR3 DNA: TGTGCCAGCAGCTCGACTCAGGAGTACAATGAGCAGTTCTTC
D gene: NA
J gene: TRBJ2-1
V gene: TRBV7-3
clone size: NA

CDR3 protein: CASSGRVAGVSDTQYF
CDR3 DNA: TGTGCCAGCAGCGGCCGGGTAGCGGGAGTCTCAGATACGCAGTATTTT
D gene: TRBD2
J gene: TRBJ2-3
V gene: TRBV11-2
clone size: NA

CDR3 protein: CASSLGQGMGNSPLHF
CDR3 DNA: TGTGCCAGCAGCCTGGGACAGGGGATGGGTAATTCACCCCTCCACTTT
D gene: TRBD1
J gene: TRBJ1-6
V gene: TRBV13
clone size: NA

CDR3 protein: CASSIGTVNTEAFF
CDR3 DNA: TGTGCCAGCAGCATAGGGACAGTGAACACTGAAGCTTTCTTT
D gene: TRBD1
J gene: TRBJ1-1
V gene: TRBV13
clone size: few

CDR3 protein: CASSARVSSYEQYF
CDR3 DNA: TGTGCCAGCAGCGCGCGGGTTAGCTCCTACGAGCAGTACTTC
D gene: NA
J gene: TRBJ2-7
V gene: TRBV7-2
clone size: NA

CDR3 protein: CASSPSGSSYNEQFF
CDR3 DNA: TGTGCTAGCAGCCCTAGCGGGAGCTCCTACAATGAGCAGTTCTTC
D gene: TRBD2
J gene: TRBJ2-1
V gene: TRBV7-7
clone size: NA

CDR3 protein: CASSLNPQGGYGYTF
CDR3 DNA: TGTGCCAGCAGTTTAAACCCCCAGGGAGGCTATGGCTACACCTTC
D gene: NA
J gene: TRBJ1-2
V gene: TRBV28
clone size: NA

CDR3 protein: CSVKNQLGGYTF
CDR3 DNA: TGCAGCGTCAAGAACCAATTGGGTGGCTACACCTTC
D gene: NA
J gene: TRBJ1-2
V gene: TRBV29-1
clone size: once

CDR3 protein: CASSKGTFSGNTIYF
CDR3 DNA: TGTGCCAGCAGCAAAGGGACCTTCTCTGGAAACACCATATATTTT
D gene: NA
J gene: TRBJ1-3
V gene: TRBV28
clone size: NA

CDR3 protein: CATSNGPRGYTF
CDR3 DNA: TGTGCCACCAGTAACGGGCCTCGGGGCTACACCTTC
D gene: NA
J gene: TRBJ1-2
V gene: TRBV24-1
clone size: NA

CDR3 protein: CASSLAPTANTEAFF
CDR3 DNA: TGTGCCAGCAGCTTGGCCCCGACTGCCAACACTGAAGCTTTCTTT
D gene: NA
J gene: TRBJ1-1
V gene: TRBV5-5
clone size: few

CDR3 protein: CASSPELPGQGRGTEAFF
CDR3 DNA: TGTGCCAGCTCACCCGAACTCCCGGGACAGGGAAGGGGCACTGAAGCTTTCTTT
D gene: TRBD1
J gene: TRBJ1-1
V gene: TRBV18
clone size: NA

CDR3 protein: CASSPGSQRYEQYF
CDR3 DNA: TGCGCCAGCAGCCCCGGGAGCCAGCGCTACGAGCAGTACTTC
D gene: NA
J gene: TRBJ2-7
V gene: TRBV5-1
clone size: few

CDR3 protein: CASSEGQRNEQFF
CDR3 DNA: TGCGCCAGCAGTGAAGGGCAGCGGAATGAGCAGTTCTTC
D gene: NA
J gene: TRBJ2-1
V gene: TRBV10-1
clone size: NA

CDR3 protein: CATRTDPSGANVLTF
CDR3 DNA: TGTGCCACCCGGACAGACCCCTCTGGGGCCAACGTCCTGACTTTC
D gene: NA
J gene: TRBJ2-6
V gene: TRBV5-5
clone size: NA

CDR3 protein: CASTRTSAVYNEQFF
CDR3 DNA: TGTGCCAGCACCCGGACTAGCGCGGTCTACAATGAGCAGTTCTTC
D gene: TRBD2
J gene: TRBJ2-1
V gene: TRBV6-5
clone size: NA

CDR3 protein: CASSLVTGRGDTQYF
CDR3 DNA: TGTGCCAGCAGCTTAGTGACAGGGAGGGGCGATACGCAGTATTTT
D gene: NA
J gene: TRBJ2-3
V gene: TRBV7-6
clone size: NA

CDR3 protein: CASSVVSGSGYTF
CDR3 DNA: TGTGCCAGCAGCGTAGTTTCGGGGAGCGGCTACACCTTC
D gene: NA
J gene: TRBJ1-2
V gene: TRBV9
clone size: NA

CDR3 protein: CASSLYSGWETQYF
CDR3 DNA: TGCGCCAGCAGCTTGTACTCAGGGTGGGAGACCCAGTACTTC
D gene: NA
J gene: TRBJ2-5
V gene: TRBV5-1
clone size: NA

CDR3 protein: CASSLTSLSGNTIYF
CDR3 DNA: TGCGCCAGCAGCTTGACCTCGCTCTCTGGAAACACCATATATTTT
D gene: NA
J gene: TRBJ1-3
V gene: TRBV5-1
clone size: once

CDR3 protein: CASSFYSSYEQYF
CDR3 DNA: TGTGCCAGCAGCTTCTATTCCTCCTACGAGCAGTACTTC
D gene: NA
J gene: TRBJ2-7
V gene: TRBV5-4
clone size: NA

CDR3 protein: CASTRGVRDGYTF
CDR3 DNA: TGTGCCAGCACCCGAGGGGTCCGGGACGGCTACACCTTC
D gene: NA
J gene: TRBJ1-2
V gene: TRBV6-5
clone size: once

CDR3 protein: CASSLLAGGNTGELFF
CDR3 DNA: TGTGCCAGCAGTCTCCTAGCGGGGGGGAACACCGGGGAGCTGTTTTTT
D gene: TRBD2
J gene: TRBJ2-2
V gene: TRBV28
clone size: NA

CDR3 protein: CASSLQEGITDTQYF
CDR3 DNA: TGCGCCAGCAGCCTCCAAGAAGGAATCACAGATACGCAGTATTTT
D gene: NA
J gene: TRBJ2-3
V gene: TRBV4-1
clone size: NA

CDR3 protein: CASSERQQHCNEKLFF
CDR3 DNA: TGTGCCAGCAGTGAAAGACAACAGCATTGTAATGAAAAACTGTTTTTT
D gene: NA
J gene: TRBJ1-4
V gene: TRBV6-4
clone size: NA

CDR3 protein: CASSLEGSAEAFF
CDR3 DNA: TGTGCCAGCAGCTTGGAGGGGAGCGCTGAAGCTTTCTTT
D gene: NA
J gene: TRBJ1-1
V gene: TRBV7-3
clone size: NA

CDR3 protein: CASSLGRAYEKLFF
CDR3 DNA: TGCGCCAGCAGCCTAGGAAGGGCATACGAAAAACTGTTTTTT
D gene: NA
J gene: TRBJ1-4
V gene: TRBV5-1
clone size: NA

CDR3 protein: CASSQADVGAEAFF
CDR3 DNA: TGCGCCAGCAGCCAAGCAGATGTAGGCGCTGAAGCTTTCTTT
D gene: NA
J gene: TRBJ1-1
V gene: TRBV4-1
clone size: NA

CDR3 protein: CASSLGPDTDTQYF
CDR3 DNA: TGTGCCAGCAGCTTGGGCCCGGACACAGATACGCAGTATTTT
D gene: NA
J gene: TRBJ2-3
V gene: TRBV7-3
clone size: NA

CDR3 protein: CASSLAGTGVGETQYF
CDR3 DNA: TGCGCCAGCAGCTTGGCTGGGACAGGGGTGGGAGAGACCCAGTACTTC
D gene: TRBD1
J gene: TRBJ2-5
V gene: TRBV5-1
clone size: NA

CDR3 protein: CATGLTGAETQYF
CDR3 DNA: TGTGCCACCGGGCTAACGGGGGCAGAGACCCAGTACTTC
D gene: NA
J gene: TRBJ2-5
V gene: TRBV15
clone size: NA

CDR3 protein: CASSYRSDYGYTF
CDR3 DNA: TGTGCCAGCAGTTATAGGTCTGACTATGGCTACACCTTC
D gene: NA
J gene: TRBJ1-2
V gene: TRBV6-6
clone size: NA

CDR3 protein: CASSPTSGEISNYGYTF
CDR3 DNA: TGTGCCAGCAGCCCTACCTCGGGCGAAATTTCTAACTATGGCTACACCTTC
D gene: NA
J gene: TRBJ1-2
V gene: TRBV9
clone size: NA

CDR3 protein: CASSLGPGAFF
CDR3 DNA: TGTGCCAGCAGCTTGGGTCCGGGCGCGTTCTTC
D gene: NA
J gene: TRBJ2-1
V gene: TRBV7-2
clone size: once

CDR3 protein: CASSNQGGLGQPQHF
CDR3 DNA: TGTGCCAGCAGTAACCAAGGGGGGCTGGGTCAGCCCCAGCATTTT
D gene: NA
J gene: TRBJ1-5
V gene: TRBV28
clone size: NA